This T cell receptor (beta chain) is from a study of T cells in Graves' hyperthyroidism and ophthalmopathy. Germline CDR1 DFQATT, CDR2 SNEGSKA (reference sequence). CDR3 size: 13 residues. Losses at the gene ends were 8 bases for V and 5 bases for J; bases not matched to a gene: 7. The TCR beta CDR3 regions underwent amplification using RNA transcripts as the source. The TCR CDR3 was amplified in a first-round RT-PCR using the HTBI primer set. MiXCR, applied by TCRdb to the multiplex PCR reads, yields one record per CDR3 protein. This sample carries almost 500,000 distinct CDR3 sequences, approximately 23% of them seen once, and the ten largest clones take about half.

The sequence was collected from a woman between 65 and 79 years old with Graves' ophthalmopathy. Input material: blood. The chain recombines TRBV20-1 with TRBJ2-2; 8 nucleotides agree with TRBD1. CDR3 bases: TGCAGTCCAAGCCAGGGGGCTACCGGGGAGCTGTTTTTT. It specifies CSPSQGATGELFF.